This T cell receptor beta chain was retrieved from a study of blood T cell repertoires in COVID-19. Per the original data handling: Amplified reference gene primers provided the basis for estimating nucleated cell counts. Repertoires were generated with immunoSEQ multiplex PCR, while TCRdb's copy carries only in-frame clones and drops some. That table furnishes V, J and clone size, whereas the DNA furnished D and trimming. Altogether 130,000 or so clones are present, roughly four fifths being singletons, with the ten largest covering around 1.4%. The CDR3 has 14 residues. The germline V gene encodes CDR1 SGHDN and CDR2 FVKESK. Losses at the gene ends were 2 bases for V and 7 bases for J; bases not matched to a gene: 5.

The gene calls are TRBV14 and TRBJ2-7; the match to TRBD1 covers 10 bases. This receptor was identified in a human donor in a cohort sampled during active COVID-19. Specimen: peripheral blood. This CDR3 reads CASSQRQGAQEQYF. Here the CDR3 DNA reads TGTGCCAGCAGCCAACGACAGGGGGCCCAGGAGCAGTACTTC.